A single sample is the source of the 20 T cell receptor beta chains below, sequenced in a study of molecular identifiers for immune sequencing clone quantification. TCRdb redid the calling of the PCR reads with MiXCR, one entry per CDR3 protein. The sample contains about 510,000 distinct CDR3 sequences, about 21% of which appear only once. Sequencing input: naive CD8+ T cells from blood, with Jurkat cell RNA spiked in. The subset is: FACS-sorted CD8+CD4-CCR7+CD45RA+ naive T cells. The receptor set was obtained from a human donor in good health. Some libraries in this study had Jurkat cell RNA spiked in.

This clonotype was observed at least ten times. As DNA, the CDR3 is TGCGCCAGCAGCCATGCTAGCGGGACGAGCTCCTACGAGCAGTACTTC. Its protein is CASSHASGTSSYEQYF. This sequence joins TRBV4-3 and TRBJ2-7; 9 bases line up with TRBD2. The CDR3 length is 16 residues. J lost 0 bases, V lost 3 bases, and 6 bases had no gene match. Per the germline V gene, CDR1 is LGHNA and CDR2 is YSLEER.

This clonotype was counted many times. The CDR3 loop is CASSLTSGSAPQYF. The DNA of the CDR3 is TGTGCCAGCAGCTTGACTAGCGGGAGTGCGCCCCAGTACTTC. The V gene is TRBV7-2, the J gene TRBJ2-5, with 12 bases fitting TRBD2. Germline V gene data show CDR1 as SGHTA and CDR2 as FQGNSA. This CDR3 is built from 14 residues. V trimming: 3 bases; J trimming: 9 bases; junction bases outside the gene matches: 5.

This clonotype showed up many times. The rearrangement joins TRBV7-9 to TRBJ2-3, with D maybe TRBD2 (6 bases). Trimming shortened V by 3 bases and J by 13 bases, and 17 bases separated the two germline ends. The CDR3 loop spans 13 amino acids. Germline CDR1 and CDR2: SEHNR and FQNEAQ (reference sequence). The CDR3 bases are TGTGCCAGCAGCTTGCCCCGGGACTTATCAAAGTATTTT. Protein sequence: CASSLPRDLSKYF.

This chain uses TRBV5-3 with TRBJ2-6; 9 bases map to TRBD2. TRBV5-3 is sorted into the ORF group, with uncertain function. The CDR3 sequence is 17 residues long. The junction had 12 bases not matched to a gene; V was cut back by 10 bases and J by 1 base. The CDR3, as DNA: TGTGCCTGCAGCCTTAGCGGGGGCGGGTCTGGGGCCAACGTCCTGACTTTC. It yields the protein CACSLSGGGSGANVLTF.

This clonotype was seen a handful of times. CDR3 protein: CASSLFGRGYGYTF. The CDR3 nucleotides read TGTGCCAGCAGTTTATTTGGCAGGGGCTATGGCTACACCTTC. The genes are TRBV27 and TRBJ1-2; possibly TRBD1 for D (6 bases). From germline, CDR1 is MNHEY and CDR2 SMNVEV (reference sequence). The CDR3 spans 14 residues. Trimming took 1 base from V and 4 from J, leaving 10 bases between them.

This clonotype was observed many times. V gene TRBV9 combines with J gene TRBJ2-3; D gene ambiguous. The CDR3 extends over 16 amino acids. Germline lookup yields CDR1 SGDLS and CDR2 YYNGEE. Between the trimmed V and J ends, which lost 4 bases and 6 bases, there was a span of 21 bases. CDR3 region: CASSPHTYEAADTQYF. The CDR3 region has the DNA TGTGCCAGCAGCCCTCACACATACGAGGCTGCGGATACGCAGTATTTT.

This rearrangement joins TRBV20-1 to TRBJ2-2; D is undetermined. Trimming left V 5 bases short and J 0 bases short, with 16 bases between. Germline CDR1 DFQATT, CDR2 SNEGSKA (reference sequence). CDR3 size: 16 residues. CDR3 DNA: TGCAGTGCTCCAATGCTACGTAGTCCGAACACCGGGGAGCTGTTTTTT. Protein: CSAPMLRSPNTGELFF.

The chain combines TRBV30 with TRBJ2-3; D remains unclear. Germline V CDR1 and CDR2: GTSNPN, SVGIG (reference sequence). The germline V and J ends were trimmed by 0 bases and 6 bases, with 10 bases remaining between them. This CDR3 has 13 amino acids. CDR3 amino acids: CAWSVVGFDTQYF. CDR3 in DNA: TGTGCCTGGAGTGTAGTCGGTTTCGATACGCAGTATTTT.

This clonotype was picked up a small number of times. The junction shows a germline mismatch at one end, possibly a read error. CDR3 region: CAGSLGLAGSTDTQYF. In DNA, the CDR3 is TGTGCCGGCAGCCTGGGACTAGCGGGGAGCACAGATACGCAGTATTTT. This chain links TRBV11-2 with TRBJ2-3; 13 bases align to TRBD2. The CDR3 runs to 16 residues. CDR1 is SGHAT and CDR2 is FQNNGV in the germline V gene. The full variable domain, in which reference TRBV11-2 and TRBJ2-3 provide the parts outside the CDR3, is EAGVAQSPRYKIIEKRQSVAFWCNPISGHATLYWYQQILGQGPKLLIQFQNNGVVDDSQLPKDRFSAERLKGVDSTLKIQPAKLEDSAVYLCAGSLGLAGSTDTQYFGPGTRLTVL.

This clonotype showed up many times. This chain joins TRBV28 and TRBJ2-3; weak D call: TRBD2 (6 bases). This CDR3 has 15 amino acids. CDR1 MDHEN and CDR2 SYDVKM come from the germline V gene. Trimming stripped 5 bases from V and 4 bases from J, with 16 bases between. DNA for the CDR3: TGTGCCAGCAGTCTCGGGAGTTACTGGGCAGATACGCAGTATTTT. Its protein is CASSLGSYWADTQYF.

This clonotype occurred a few times. The chain carries TRBV18 and TRBJ2-7; TRBD2 agrees at 7 bases. V trimming: 0 bases; J trimming: 2 bases; junction bases outside the gene matches: 4. Germline CDR1 and CDR2: KGHSH and LQKENI. CDR3 size: 15 residues. The CDR3 is CASSPPSSGTYEQYF. The CDR3, as DNA: TGTGCCAGCTCACCACCGTCTAGCGGAACCTACGAGCAGTACTTC.

This clonotype was seen ten or more times. This chain links TRBV11-2 with TRBJ1-1, with D unresolved. Trimming removed 3 bases at V and 7 bases at J, with 12 bases between. There are 13 residues in the CDR3. Looked up from germline, CDR1 is SGHAT and CDR2 is FQNNGV. CDR3 amino acids: CASSFSFADEAFF. For the CDR3, the DNA is TGTGCCAGCAGCTTCAGCTTCGCGGATGAAGCTTTCTTT.

This clonotype has more than one count but fewer than ten. This chain uses TRBV2 with TRBJ1-3, with TRBD1 matching 9 bases. Germline V gene lookup returns CDR1 SNHLY and CDR2 FYNNEI. J lost 8 bases, V lost 8 bases, and 13 bases had no gene match. The CDR3 covers 15 residues. CDR3: CASRTGQGNWDTIYF. The CDR3 region has the DNA TGTGCCAGCCGGACCGGACAGGGGAATTGGGACACCATATATTTT.

The V and J genes are TRBV9 and TRBJ1-1; unclear D gene. The V end was cut by 0 bases, the J end by 5 bases, with 14 bases between. CDR3 length equals 15 residues. The germline V gene encodes CDR1 SGDLS and CDR2 YYNGEE. CDR3 nucleotides: TGTGCCAGCAGCGTAGTAGGCAGCGGAACGACTGAAGCTTTCTTT. Amino acid sequence: CASSVVGSGTTEAFF.

This clonotype was recorded a few times. The rearrangement uses TRBV7-9 and TRBJ1-2; maybe TRBD1 (6 bases). Germline V CDR1 and CDR2: SEHNR, FQNEAQ (reference sequence). The V end was cut by 3 bases, the J end by 7 bases, with 12 bases between. The CDR3 has 13 residues. CDR3 region: CASSFGGPLGYTF. The CDR3 nucleotides read TGTGCCAGCAGCTTCGGGGGCCCACTTGGCTACACCTTC.

This clonotype has at least ten counts. CDR3 sequence reads: CSAPETEENNQPQHF. The CDR3 nucleotides read TGCAGTGCTCCCGAGACAGAGGAAAACAATCAGCCCCAGCATTTT. This chain links TRBV20-1 with TRBJ1-5; a possible D gene is TRBD1 (5 bases). Germline V gives CDR1 DFQATT, CDR2 SNEGSKA (reference sequence). The CDR3 contains 15 residues. The germline V and J ends were trimmed by 5 bases and 3 bases, with 17 bases remaining between them.

The sample holds a few counts of this clonotype. The chain combines TRBV6-1 with TRBJ2-7; D remains ambiguous. The CDR3 has 14 amino acids. Germline CDR1 is MNHNS and CDR2 is SASEGT. Trimming stripped 0 bases from V and 6 bases from J, with 12 bases between. For the CDR3, the DNA is TGTGCCAGCAGTGAAGCGCCCTTAACCTCCGAGCAGTACTTC. Its protein is CASSEAPLTSEQYF.

The chain employs TRBV2 and TRBJ1-2; TRBD1 agrees at 7 bases. The ends lost 4 bases at V and 1 base at J; junction bases unmatched: 6. Germline CDR1 reads SNHLY; CDR2 reads FYNNEI. The CDR3 has 15 residues. This CDR3 reads CASSAWDSNNYGYTF. CDR3 in DNA: TGTGCCAGCAGTGCGTGGGACAGCAATAACTATGGCTACACCTTC.

This clonotype was seen a few times. V usage is TRBV30 and J usage is TRBJ2-3; D uncertain. Trimming took 5 bases from V and 2 from J, leaving 8 bases between them. The CDR3 runs 12 residues. From germline, CDR1 is GTSNPN and CDR2 SVGIG (reference sequence). Here the CDR3 reads CAWQPYTDTQYF. CDR3 coding DNA: TGTGCCTGGCAACCTTACACAGATACGCAGTATTTT.

In this sample, this clonotype turned up a few times. V is TRBV29-1 and J is TRBJ1-2; possible D gene TRBD1, 6 bases. Germline-derived CDR1 and CDR2 are SQVTM and ANQGSEA. The length of the CDR3 is 11 residues. Between the trimmed V and J ends, which lost 2 bases and 6 bases, there was a span of 7 bases. The CDR3 sequence: CSVERQDGYTF. The CDR3, as DNA: TGCAGCGTTGAACGACAGGATGGCTACACCTTC.